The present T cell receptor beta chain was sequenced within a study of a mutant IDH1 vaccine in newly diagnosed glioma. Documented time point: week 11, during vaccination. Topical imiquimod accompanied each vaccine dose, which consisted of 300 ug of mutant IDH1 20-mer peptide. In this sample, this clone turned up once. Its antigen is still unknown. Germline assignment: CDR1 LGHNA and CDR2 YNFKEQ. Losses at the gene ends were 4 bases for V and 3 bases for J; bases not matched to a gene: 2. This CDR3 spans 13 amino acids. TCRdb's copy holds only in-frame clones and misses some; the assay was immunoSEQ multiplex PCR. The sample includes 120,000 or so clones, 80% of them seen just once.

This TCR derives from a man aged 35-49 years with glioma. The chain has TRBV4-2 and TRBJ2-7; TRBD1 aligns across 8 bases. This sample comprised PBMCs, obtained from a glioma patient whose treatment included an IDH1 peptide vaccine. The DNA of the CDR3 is TGTGCCAGCAGCCTCGGACAGGGCTACGAGCAGTACTTC. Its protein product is CASSLGQGYEQYF.